A selection of T cell receptor beta chains follows, all from one sample in a study of OX40 agonist ivuxolimab in advanced cancers. Produced via immunoSEQ multiplex PCR; TCRdb's table is partial and in-frame only. Altogether 15,000 to 25,000 clones are present, about 80% being singletons, with the ten largest covering 14%. Sequencing used CD4+ or CD8+ T cells sorted from blood, obtained in a trial of the OX40 agonist ivuxolimab. The receptors were sampled from an adult with an advanced solid tumor such as melanoma, head and neck, liver or kidney cancer. CDR3s include the opening cysteine and the closing phenylalanine or tryptophan. D genes are given only for firm matches. A row's size may be missing; if present it is once, few, many or a size class.

TRBJ2-7	NA	TRBD1	TRBV11-2	CASSSSWTGGFREQYF	TGTGCCAGCAGCTCAAGCTGGACAGGGGGCTTTCGGGAGCAGTACTTC
TRBJ1-1	NA	NA	TRBV7-9	CASSSQGTEAFF	TGTGCCAGCAGCTCGCAGGGGACTGAAGCTTTCTTT
TRBJ1-1	NA	NA	TRBV5-1	CASSVGGRVRNTEAFF	TGCGCCAGCAGCGTGGGGGGGCGGGTCAGGAACACTGAAGCTTTCTTT
TRBJ1-2	NA	NA	TRBV28	CASSFVADHGYTF	TGTGCCAGCAGTTTTGTGGCAGACCATGGCTACACCTTC
TRBJ1-6	NA	NA	TRBV6-5	CASGWGLNSPLHF	TGTGCCAGCGGGTGGGGGCTTAATTCACCCCTCCACTTT
TRBJ2-1	NA	TRBD1	TRBV19	CATWDRIYNEQFF	TGTGCCACCTGGGACAGGATCTACAATGAGCAGTTCTTC
TRBJ2-1	NA	NA	TRBV10-3	CAISEPEEQFF	TGTGCCATCAGTGAGCCGGAAGAGCAGTTCTTC
TRBJ2-7	NA	NA	TRBV2	CASGSGGEVEQYF	TGTGCCAGCGGTAGCGGCGGCGAGGTCGAGCAGTACTTC
TRBJ2-3	NA	NA	TRBV9	CASSSPTRSTDTQYF	TGTGCCAGCAGCTCCCCGACTAGAAGCACAGATACGCAGTATTTT
TRBJ2-2	once	NA	TRBV28	CASSFPGREANTGELFF	TGTGCCAGCAGTTTCCCGGGGCGGGAAGCGAACACCGGGGAGCTGTTTTTT
TRBJ2-6	NA	NA	TRBV28	CASRSGANVLTF	TGTGCCAGCAGGTCTGGGGCCAACGTCCTGACTTTC
TRBJ1-2	NA	TRBD1	TRBV23-1	CASSHITGAYGYTF	TGCGCCAGCAGTCATATAACAGGGGCCTATGGCTACACCTTC
TRBJ1-2	NA	NA	TRBV7-3	CASSPDGGGLYGYTF	TGTGCCAGCAGCCCCGACGGTGGCGGTCTCTATGGCTACACCTTC
TRBJ1-5	NA	TRBD1	TRBV19	CASSPDRGRNQPQHF	TGTGCCAGTAGTCCCGACAGGGGGCGAAATCAGCCCCAGCATTTT
TRBJ2-1	NA	NA	TRBV7-3	CASSLGGEQFF	TGTGCCAGCAGCTTAGGGGGTGAGCAGTTCTTC
TRBJ1-1	NA	TRBD1	TRBV5-1	CASSSQGDTEAFF	TGCGCCAGCAGCAGCCAGGGGGACACTGAAGCTTTCTTT
TRBJ1-5	NA	TRBD1	TRBV7-9	CASTKSGGSNQPQHF	TGTGCCAGCACCAAATCAGGGGGCTCAAATCAGCCCCAGCATTTT
TRBJ2-1	once	TRBD1	TRBV10-3	CAISTGVHEQFF	TGTGCCATCAGCACAGGGGTCCATGAGCAGTTCTTC
TRBJ1-5	NA	TRBD1	TRBV18	CASSGTGVYSNQPQHF	TGTGCCAGCTCTGGGACAGGAGTTTATAGCAATCAGCCCCAGCATTTT
TRBJ2-1	NA	TRBD1	TRBV4-2	CASSQEQGAFNEQFF	TGTGCCAGCAGCCAAGAACAGGGGGCTTTTAATGAGCAGTTCTTC
TRBJ2-1	NA	TRBD2	TRBV5-1	CASSIMGLAGGANEQFF	TGCGCCAGCAGCATAATGGGACTAGCGGGGGGAGCCAATGAGCAGTTCTTC
TRBJ1-2	once	TRBD1	TRBV19	CASSARDRGRYGYTF	TGTGCCAGTAGTGCCCGGGACAGGGGGCGCTATGGCTACACCTTC
TRBJ1-4	NA	TRBD1	TRBV28	CASNSGTGAYEKLFF	TGTGCCAGCAATTCCGGGACAGGGGCTTACGAAAAACTGTTTTTT
TRBJ2-7	NA	TRBD1	TRBV5-4	CASSGGTGSSYEQYF	TGTGCCAGCAGCGGGGGGACAGGCAGCTCCTACGAGCAGTACTTC
TRBJ2-5	NA	NA	TRBV7-9	CASSFLTQEETQYF	TGTGCCAGCAGCTTTCTTACACAGGAGGAGACCCAGTACTTC
TRBJ1-5	NA	TRBD1	TRBV2	CASGDRVGQPQHF	TGTGCCAGCGGGGACAGGGTAGGACAGCCCCAGCATTTT
TRBJ1-1	NA	NA	TRBV18	CASSYRDGAEAFF	TGTGCCAGCTCTTACCGGGACGGCGCTGAAGCTTTCTTT
TRBJ2-5	NA	TRBD1	TRBV2	CASSRQGAKAETQYF	TGTGCCAGCAGTCGACAGGGGGCGAAGGCCGAGACCCAGTACTTC
TRBJ2-7	NA	NA	TRBV29-1	CSVVEGSYEQYF	TGCAGCGTTGTGGAGGGCTCCTACGAGCAGTACTTC
TRBJ2-6	NA	NA	TRBV10-2	CASTGTATTGANVLTF	TGCGCCAGCACAGGGACCGCTACTACTGGGGCCAACGTCCTGACTTTC
TRBJ2-2	once	TRBD1	TRBV28	CASRQHRGAAGELFF	TGTGCCAGCAGACAACACAGGGGAGCGGCCGGGGAGCTGTTTTTT
TRBJ1-6	NA	TRBD1	TRBV18	CASSPSQGIGNSPLHF	TGTGCCAGCTCACCATCACAGGGGATCGGCAATTCACCCCTCCACTTT
TRBJ1-4	NA	NA	TRBV5-8	CASTRTTNEKLFF	TGTGCCAGCACGCGGACAACTAATGAAAAACTGTTTTTT
TRBJ2-1	NA	TRBD2	TRBV10-1	CASSDPKGLVYEQFF	TGCGCCAGCAGTGACCCTAAAGGACTAGTCTATGAGCAGTTCTTC
TRBJ2-4	NA	NA	TRBV13	CASSLSENIQYF	TGTGCCAGCAGCTTATCGGAAAACATTCAGTACTTC
TRBJ1-2	NA	NA	TRBV6-1	CASSGGAGYGYTF	TGTGCCAGCAGTGGCGGGGCTGGCTATGGCTACACCTTC
TRBJ2-3	NA	NA	TRBV7-2	CASSLEGLYTDTQYF	TGTGCCAGCAGCTTAGAAGGGCTATACACAGATACGCAGTATTTT
TRBJ2-7	NA	NA	TRBV10-2	CASSESSSTEQYF	TGCGCCAGCAGTGAGTCTTCATCGACCGAGCAGTACTTC
TRBJ2-7	NA	NA	TRBV4-2	CASSLSPAESEQYF	TGTGCCAGCAGCTTGAGTCCGGCAGAAAGCGAGCAGTACTTC
TRBJ2-1	NA	NA	TRBV5-1	CASSLGYEQFF	TGCGCCAGCAGCTTGGGGTATGAGCAGTTCTTC
TRBJ2-3	NA	NA	TRBV11-2	CASSLSLRDTQYF	TGTGCCAGCAGCTTATCACTACGAGATACGCAGTATTTT
TRBJ1-1	NA	NA	TRBV28	CASRGPGTPSGTEAFF	TGTGCCAGCAGGGGGCCCGGGACCCCGAGCGGGACTGAAGCTTTCTTT